This TCR beta chain derives from a study of blood T cell repertoires in COVID-19. At the level of the study: Donors in the United States, Italy and Spain gave samples during acute or convalescent COVID-19.

Sequencing used immunoSEQ multiplex PCR; TCRdb keeps in-frame clones, though not all of them. The table lists 150,000 to 200,000 clones, 80% to 90% of them singletons, with approximately 2% in the top ten. CDR3 size: 16 residues. Trimming removed 4 bases from V and 4 bases from J; junction bases left unmatched: 10. Per germline, CDR1 SGHRS and CDR2 YFSETQ. The gene calls are TRBV5-1 and TRBJ2-1; 8 bases align to TRBD1. Source material: peripheral blood. This clonotype was sampled from a man between 18 and 29 years old who had recovered from COVID-19. This CDR3 is CASSPGQGAGYNEQFF. CDR3 sequence (DNA): TGCGCCAGCAGCCCCGGGCAGGGGGCAGGGTACAATGAGCAGTTCTTC. Full variable domain (missing parts from reference TRBV5-1 and TRBJ2-1): KAGVTQTPRYLIKTRGQQVTLSCSPISGHRSVSWYQQTPGQGLQFLFEYFSETQRNKGNFPGRFSGRQFSNSRSEMNVSTLELGDSALYLCASSPGQGAGYNEQFFGPGTRLTVL.